This T cell receptor (beta chain) is drawn from a study of CD8+CD57+ T cells in acquired aplastic anemia. The study, taken as a whole, reports: Patients and controls were not found to differ significantly in CD8+ Simpson's diversity. Researchers report that around 30 CD8+ CDR3 sequences appeared in both patients and controls.

Sequenced patients had shown CD8+CD57+ cell expansion by flow cytometry. Blood came from patients not yet given any therapy. This clonotype was detected ten times or more. Its antigen is as yet unknown. Investigators profiled TCR beta VDJ and CDR3 from genomic DNA template. Using its own MiXCR run on the reads, TCRdb lists one record per CDR3 protein. The data contain 100,000 to 150,000 distinct CDR3 sequences, about 40% of them singletons. V was pared by 6 bases and J by 1 base, with 18 bases between. CDR3 size: 16 residues. The sample consisted of sorted CD4+, CD8+, or CD8+CD57+ T cells (not recorded which) from PBMCs. The sequence was collected from a human donor with aplastic anemia. J is TRBJ1-1 and V is TRBV12-3 or TRBV12-4; D call uncertain. The CDR3 is CASSLGLFTGNTEAFF. CDR3 nucleotides: TGTGCCAGCAGCCTTGGACTCTTCACGGGGAACACTGAAGCTTTCTTT.